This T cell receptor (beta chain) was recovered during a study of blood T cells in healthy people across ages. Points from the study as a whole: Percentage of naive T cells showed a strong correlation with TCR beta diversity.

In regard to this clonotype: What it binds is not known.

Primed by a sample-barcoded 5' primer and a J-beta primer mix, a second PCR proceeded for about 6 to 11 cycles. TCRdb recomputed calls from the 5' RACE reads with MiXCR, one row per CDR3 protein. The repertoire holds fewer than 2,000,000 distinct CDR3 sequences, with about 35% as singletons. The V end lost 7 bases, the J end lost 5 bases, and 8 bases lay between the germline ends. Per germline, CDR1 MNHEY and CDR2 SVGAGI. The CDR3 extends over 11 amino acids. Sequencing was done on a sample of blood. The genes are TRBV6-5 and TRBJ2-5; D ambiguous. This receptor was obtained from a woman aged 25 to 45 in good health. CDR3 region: CASNSQETQYF. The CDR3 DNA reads TGTGCCAGCAACTCACAGGAGACCCAGTACTTC.